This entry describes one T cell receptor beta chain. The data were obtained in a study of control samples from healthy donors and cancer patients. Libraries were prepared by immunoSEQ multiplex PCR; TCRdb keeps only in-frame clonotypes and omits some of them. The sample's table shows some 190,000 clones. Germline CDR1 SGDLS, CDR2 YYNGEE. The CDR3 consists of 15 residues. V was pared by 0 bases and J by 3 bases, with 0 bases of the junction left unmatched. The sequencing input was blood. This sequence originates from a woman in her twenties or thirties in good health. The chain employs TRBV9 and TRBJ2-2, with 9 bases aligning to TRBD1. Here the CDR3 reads CASSVGQGDTGELFF. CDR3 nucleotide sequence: TGTGCCAGCAGCGTAGGACAGGGGGACACCGGGGAGCTGTTTTTT.